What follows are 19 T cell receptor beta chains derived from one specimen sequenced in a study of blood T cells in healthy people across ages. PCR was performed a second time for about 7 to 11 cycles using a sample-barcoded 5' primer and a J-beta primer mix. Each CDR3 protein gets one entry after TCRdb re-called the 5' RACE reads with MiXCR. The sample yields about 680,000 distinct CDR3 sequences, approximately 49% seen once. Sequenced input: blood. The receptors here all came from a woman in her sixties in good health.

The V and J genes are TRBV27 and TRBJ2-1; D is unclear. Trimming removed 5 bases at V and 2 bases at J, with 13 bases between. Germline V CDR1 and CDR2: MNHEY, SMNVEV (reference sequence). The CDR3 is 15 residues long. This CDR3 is CASSRKGNPYNEQFF. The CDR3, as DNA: TGTGCCAGCAGTCGGAAGGGCAACCCCTACAATGAGCAGTTCTTC.

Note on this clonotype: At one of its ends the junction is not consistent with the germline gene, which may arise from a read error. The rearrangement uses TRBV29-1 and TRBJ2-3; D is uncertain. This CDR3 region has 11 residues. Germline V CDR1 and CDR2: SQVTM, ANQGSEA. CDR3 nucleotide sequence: TGCAGCGTTCAAGGCACAGATACGCGGTATTTT. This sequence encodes CSVQGTDTRYF.

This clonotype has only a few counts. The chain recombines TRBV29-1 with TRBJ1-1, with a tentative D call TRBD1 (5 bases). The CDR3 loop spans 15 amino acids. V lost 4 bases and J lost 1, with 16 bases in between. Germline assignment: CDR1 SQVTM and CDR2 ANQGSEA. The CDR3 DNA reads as TGCAGCGTTGGGGGGGGGGAGGCCCCGAACACTGAAGCTTTCTTT. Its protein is CSVGGGEAPNTEAFF.

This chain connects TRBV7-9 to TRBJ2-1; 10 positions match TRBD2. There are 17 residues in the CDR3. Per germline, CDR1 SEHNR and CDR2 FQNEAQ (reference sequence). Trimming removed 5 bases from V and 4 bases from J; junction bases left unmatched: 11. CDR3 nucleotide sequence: TGTGCCAGCAGCCTGAGCTTAGGACTAGCGGAGTACAATGAGCAGTTCTTC. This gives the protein CASSLSLGLAEYNEQFF.

CDR3 sequence reads: CASSFGRGSGANVLTF. The CDR3 DNA sequence: TGTGCCAGCAGTTTTGGCAGGGGCTCTGGGGCCAACGTCCTGACTTTC. The J gene is TRBJ2-6, the V gene TRBV27, with D possibly being TRBD1 (6 bases). V was clipped by 3 bases and J by 0 bases, with 9 bases between them. Per the germline V gene, CDR1 is MNHEY and CDR2 is SMNVEV (reference sequence). The CDR3 runs to 16 residues. Looking up the rest from reference TRBV27 and TRBJ2-6 gives the full variable domain: EAQVTQNPRYLITVTGKKLTVTCSQNMNHEYMSWYRQDPGLGLRQIYYSMNVEVTDKGDVPEGYKVSRKEKRNFPLILESPSPNQTSLYFCASSFGRGSGANVLTFGAGSRLTVL.

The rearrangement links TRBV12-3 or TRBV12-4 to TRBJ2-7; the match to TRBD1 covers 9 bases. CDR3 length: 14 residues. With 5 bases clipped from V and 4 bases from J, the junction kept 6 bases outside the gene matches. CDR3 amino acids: CASSTHRGLYEQYF. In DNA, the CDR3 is TGTGCCAGCAGTACTCACAGGGGGCTATACGAGCAGTACTTC.

The CDR3 DNA sequence: TGTGCCAGCAGTTACTCAACCCAGGGCGTCTCCTACGAGCAGTACTTC. It is translated as CASSYSTQGVSYEQYF. V and J are TRBV6-6 and TRBJ2-7; D might be TRBD1 (5 bases). The germline CDR1 and CDR2 sequences are MNHNY and SVGAGI (reference sequence). The V gene lost 0 bases and the J gene lost 0 bases, with 12 bases spanning the gap. The CDR3 totals 16 residues.

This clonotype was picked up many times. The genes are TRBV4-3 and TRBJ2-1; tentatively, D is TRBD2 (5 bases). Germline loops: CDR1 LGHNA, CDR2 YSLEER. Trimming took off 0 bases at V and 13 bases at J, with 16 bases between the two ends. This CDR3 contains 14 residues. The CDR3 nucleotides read TGCGCCAGCAGCCAAGATGAGCAGCGGCGAGCCCAGTTCTTC. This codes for CASSQDEQRRAQFF.

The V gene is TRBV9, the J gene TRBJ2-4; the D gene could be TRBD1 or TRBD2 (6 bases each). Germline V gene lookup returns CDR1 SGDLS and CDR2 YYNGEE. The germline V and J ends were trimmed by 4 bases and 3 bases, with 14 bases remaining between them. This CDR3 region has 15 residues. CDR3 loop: CASSPGGRFKNIQYF. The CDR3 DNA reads TGTGCCAGCAGCCCCGGGGGCAGGTTCAAAAACATTCAGTACTTC.

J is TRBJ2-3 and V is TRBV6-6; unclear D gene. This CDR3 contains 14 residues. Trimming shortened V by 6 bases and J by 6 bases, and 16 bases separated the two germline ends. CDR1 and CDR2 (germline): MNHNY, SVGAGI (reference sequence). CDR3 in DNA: TGTGCCAGCAGCCACACTCTACTGGGGGATACGCAGTATTTT. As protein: CASSHTLLGDTQYF.

CDR3 nucleotide sequence: TGTGCCAGCGGCCCGCCGGGAAGTAACACCGGGGAGCTGTTTTTT. It specifies CASGPPGSNTGELFF. V and J are TRBV7-9 and TRBJ2-2; D is possibly TRBD2 (5 bases). The germline V gene encodes CDR1 SEHNR and CDR2 FQNEAQ (reference sequence). V lost 8 bases, J lost 2 bases, and 15 bases lay in between. The CDR3 length is 15 residues.

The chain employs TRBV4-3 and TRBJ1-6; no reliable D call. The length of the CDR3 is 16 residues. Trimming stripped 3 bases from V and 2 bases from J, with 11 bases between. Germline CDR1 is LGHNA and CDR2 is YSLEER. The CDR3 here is CASSQERVPYNSPLHF. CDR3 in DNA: TGCGCCAGCAGCCAGGAACGGGTGCCCTATAATTCACCCCTCCACTTT.

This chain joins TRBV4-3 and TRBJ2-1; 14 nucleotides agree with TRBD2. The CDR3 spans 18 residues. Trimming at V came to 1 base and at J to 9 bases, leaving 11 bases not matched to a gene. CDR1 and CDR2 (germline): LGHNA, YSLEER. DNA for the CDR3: TGCGCCAGCAGCCAAGGACTAGCGGGAGGGCCTAGGCGCTTTGAGCAGTTCTTC. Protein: CASSQGLAGGPRRFEQFF.

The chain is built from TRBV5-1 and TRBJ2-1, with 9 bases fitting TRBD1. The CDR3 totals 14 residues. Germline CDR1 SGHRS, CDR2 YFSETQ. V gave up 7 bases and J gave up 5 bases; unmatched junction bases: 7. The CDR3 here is CASLRDREDNEQFF. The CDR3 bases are TGCGCCAGCCTCCGGGACAGGGAGGACAATGAGCAGTTCTTC.

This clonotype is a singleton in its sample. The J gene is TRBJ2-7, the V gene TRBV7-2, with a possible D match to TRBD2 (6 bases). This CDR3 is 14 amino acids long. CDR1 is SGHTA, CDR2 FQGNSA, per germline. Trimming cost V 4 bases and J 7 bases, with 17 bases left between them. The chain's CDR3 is CASSSTILAREQYF. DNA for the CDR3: TGTGCCAGCAGCTCCACCATCCTAGCGAGGGAGCAGTACTTC.

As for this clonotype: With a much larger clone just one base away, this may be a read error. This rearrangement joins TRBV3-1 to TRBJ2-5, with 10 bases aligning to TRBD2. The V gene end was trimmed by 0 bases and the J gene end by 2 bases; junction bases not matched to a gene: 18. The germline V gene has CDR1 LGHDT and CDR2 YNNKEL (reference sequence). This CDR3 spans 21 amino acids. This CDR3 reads CASSQDGAGLAEGPTQETQYF. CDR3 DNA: TGTGCCAGCAGCCAAGATGGGGCTGGACTAGCGGAAGGGCCTACTCAAGAGACCCAGTACTTC.

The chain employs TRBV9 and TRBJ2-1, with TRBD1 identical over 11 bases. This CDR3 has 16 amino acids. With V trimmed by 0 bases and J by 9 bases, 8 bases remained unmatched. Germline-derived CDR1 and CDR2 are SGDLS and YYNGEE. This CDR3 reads CASSVAGTGGLGEQFF. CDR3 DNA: TGTGCCAGCAGCGTAGCTGGGACAGGGGGTTTAGGTGAGCAGTTCTTC.

The CDR3 sequence: CASSQDPNLDTEAFF. In nucleotides, the CDR3 is TGCGCCAGCAGCCAAGATCCGAACTTGGACACTGAAGCTTTCTTT. This chain uses TRBV4-3 with TRBJ1-1, with D unresolved. V was clipped by 0 bases and J by 3 bases, with 11 bases between them. The germline V gene encodes CDR1 LGHNA and CDR2 YSLEER. The length of the CDR3 is 15 residues.

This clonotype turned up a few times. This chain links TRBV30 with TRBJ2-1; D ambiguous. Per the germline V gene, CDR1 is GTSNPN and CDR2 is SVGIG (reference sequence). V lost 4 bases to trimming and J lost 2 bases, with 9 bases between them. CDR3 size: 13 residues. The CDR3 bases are TGTGCCTGGACCCCTGGGGCCTACAATGAGCAGTTCTTC. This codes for CAWTPGAYNEQFF.